Below, 23 T cell receptor beta chains from the same sample are listed, as sequenced in a study of T cells in localized non-small cell lung cancer. The repertoire was sequenced with immunoSEQ multiplex PCR; TCRdb's copy has only in-frame clones and lacks some. The sample comprises approximately 37,000 clones, approximately 86% of which are singletons, and 3.5% to 4% rests with the top ten. Here the sequenced sample was peripheral blood, taken before any cancer treatment. The source is a man aged 18 to 50 with stage I lung adenocarcinoma.

The genes are TRBV9 and TRBJ2-7, with a weak D call TRBD1 (6 bases). The V end was cut by 3 bases, the J end by 7 bases, with 14 bases between. Germline loops: CDR1 SGDLS, CDR2 YYNGEE. CDR3 length equals 13 residues. The CDR3 reads CASSEDRSLEQYF. CDR3 bases: TGTGCCAGCAGCGAAGACAGGAGCCTGGAGCAGTACTTC.

The gene calls are TRBV5-1 and TRBJ1-3, with a possible D match to TRBD1 (5 bases). Looked up from germline, CDR1 is SGHRS and CDR2 is YFSETQ. The CDR3 is 15 residues long. V was pared by 4 bases and J by 0 bases, with 11 bases between. The CDR3 region has the DNA TGCGCCAGCAGCACCGGGGACGGCTCTGGAAACACCATATATTTT. The encoded protein is CASSTGDGSGNTIYF. The full variable domain, its missing parts supplied by reference TRBV5-1 and TRBJ1-3, is KAGVTQTPRYLIKTRGQQVTLSCSPISGHRSVSWYQQTPGQGLQFLFEYFSETQRNKGNFPGRFSGRQFSNSRSEMNVSTLELGDSALYLCASSTGDGSGNTIYFGEGSWLTVV.

This clone appeared once. V and J are TRBV4-2 and TRBJ2-1, with D possibly being TRBD1 or TRBD2 (5 bases each). CDR1 and CDR2 (germline): LGHNA, YNFKEQ. This CDR3 contains 15 residues. V was pared by 0 bases and J by 7 bases, with 13 bases between. CDR3 residues: CASSQDMGVSNEQFF. Written as DNA, the CDR3 is TGTGCCAGCAGCCAAGATATGGGGGTCTCTAATGAGCAGTTCTTC.

This chain joins TRBV2 and TRBJ2-2, with 15 bases that match TRBD2. The V gene's germline CDR1 is SNHLY and CDR2 FYNNEI. CDR3 size: 17 residues. Germline trimming cut 7 bases from V and 7 bases from J; bases unmatched to any gene: 10. CDR3 residues: CASKGTSGGTGSGELFF. CDR3 DNA: TGTGCCAGCAAAGGGACTAGCGGGGGGACTGGAAGCGGGGAGCTGTTTTTT.

The gene calls are TRBV20-1 and TRBJ2-7; D uncertain. V was shortened by 3 bases and J by 5 bases, with 5 bases between the two germline ends. This CDR3 has 10 residues. Germline CDR1 reads DFQATT; CDR2 reads SNEGSKA (reference sequence). The CDR3 DNA reads as TGCAGTGCTAGCCAAGACGAGCAGTACTTC. This encodes CSASQDEQYF.

The gene calls are TRBV19 and TRBJ2-5; D tentatively fits TRBD1 or TRBD2 (5 bases each). Germline V gene lookup returns CDR1 LNHDA and CDR2 SQIVND (reference sequence). The CDR3 covers 16 residues. Trimming left V 0 bases short and J 2 bases short, with 13 bases between. This CDR3 is CASSIDLGTGQETQYF. DNA for the CDR3: TGTGCCAGTAGTATAGATCTTGGGACCGGGCAAGAGACCCAGTACTTC.

Only a few counts were recorded for this clone. V is TRBV5-1 and J is TRBJ2-3, with D unresolved. Germline loops: CDR1 SGHRS, CDR2 YFSETQ. Trimming removed 1 base at V and 1 base at J, with 7 bases between. CDR3 size: 14 residues. The CDR3 bases are TGCGCCAGCAGCTTGTTCGCGGGCACAGATACGCAGTATTTT. Its translation: CASSLFAGTDTQYF.

V gene TRBV2 combines with J gene TRBJ1-2, with 8 positions matching TRBD1. In germline, CDR1 is SNHLY, CDR2 FYNNEI. Trimming at V came to 4 bases and at J to 4 bases, leaving 11 bases not matched to a gene. CDR3 length equals 16 residues. CDR3 in DNA: TGTGCCAGCAGTGTCGAGAACAGGGGGGCGGGCTATGGCTACACCTTC. Protein product: CASSVENRGAGYGYTF.

The rearrangement joins TRBV6-1 to TRBJ1-1; D is uncertain. The CDR3 is 13 residues long. Germline V gene lookup returns CDR1 MNHNS and CDR2 SASEGT. V lost 5 bases, J lost 1 base, and 8 bases lay in between. This CDR3 reads CASSIGENTEAFF. CDR3 nucleotide sequence: TGTGCCAGCAGTATCGGGGAGAACACTGAAGCTTTCTTT.

V gene TRBV7-2 combines with J gene TRBJ2-5; weak D call: TRBD2 (6 bases). Germline loops: CDR1 SGHTA, CDR2 FQGNSA. The CDR3 consists of 15 residues. V was pared by 5 bases and J by 2 bases, with 15 bases between. CDR3 region: CASSLGLGRQETQYF. The CDR3 nucleotides read TGTGCCAGCAGCCTAGGTCTAGGGAGGCAAGAGACCCAGTACTTC.

J is TRBJ1-5 and V is TRBV6-5; no definite D call. CDR1 and CDR2 (germline): MNHEY, SVGAGI. This CDR3 is built from 15 residues. V shed 5 bases and J shed 3 bases, with 14 bases lying between them. The chain's CDR3 is CASSPLDGYNQPQHF. The CDR3 bases are TGTGCCAGCAGTCCCCTGGACGGTTACAATCAGCCCCAGCATTTT.

To note about this clone: An end of the junction does not agree with germline; a read error may underlie this. DNA of the CDR3: TGTGCCTGGGGTGTGGGATCCACAGATACGCAGTATTTT. This gives the protein CAWGVGSTDTQYF. The chain has TRBV30 and TRBJ2-3, with D hard to call. Germline CDR1 and CDR2: GTSNPN and SVGIG (reference sequence). CDR3 length: 13 residues.

The CDR3 is CASSLGYTATNEKLFF. In DNA, the CDR3 is TGTGCCAGCAGCTTAGGGTACACAGCAACTAATGAAAAACTGTTTTTT. The J gene is TRBJ1-4, the V gene TRBV7-8; D not certain. The CDR3 has 16 residues. V was pared by 1 base and J by 0 bases, with 9 bases between. Germline lookup yields CDR1 SGHVS and CDR2 FQNEAQ.

This sequence joins TRBV7-2 and TRBJ1-5; unclear D gene. V was trimmed by 5 bases and J by 5 bases, leaving 16 bases between them. This CDR3 comprises 15 residues. CDR1 SGHTA and CDR2 FQGNSA come from the germline V gene. The CDR3 DNA follows: TGTGCCAGCAGCCCGGCTCAAGGACGGCATCAGCCCCAGCATTTT. The encoded protein is CASSPAQGRHQPQHF. The full variable domain, rest sourced from reference TRBV7-2 and TRBJ1-5, is GAGVSQSPSNKVTEKGKDVELRCDPISGHTALYWYRQSLGQGLEFLIYFQGNSAPDKSGLPSDRFSAERTGGSVSTLTIQRTQQEDSAVYLCASSPAQGRHQPQHFGDGTRLSIL.

This chain links TRBV7-3 with TRBJ2-1; no definite D call. Germline V gene data show CDR1 as SGHTA and CDR2 as FQGTGA. V was pared by 0 bases and J by 10 bases, with 10 bases between. CDR3 size: 13 residues. The CDR3 sequence is CASSLTPPTEQFF. DNA for the CDR3: TGTGCCAGCAGCTTAACCCCTCCTACAGAGCAGTTCTTC.

V usage is TRBV7-2 and J usage is TRBJ1-1, with D possibly matching TRBD1 (5 bases). The CDR3 runs to 14 residues. Germline V gives CDR1 SGHTA, CDR2 FQGNSA. V dropped 5 bases and J dropped 1 base, with 11 bases sitting between them. The CDR3 DNA reads as TGTGCCAGCAGCCCCCGCAGGGAGAACACTGAAGCTTTCTTT. Translated, it gives CASSPRRENTEAFF.

V usage is TRBV4-2 and J usage is TRBJ1-1; D unclear. Germline loops: CDR1 LGHNA, CDR2 YNFKEQ. V was clipped by 3 bases and J by 0 bases, with 8 bases between them. This CDR3 comprises 14 residues. The CDR3, as DNA: TGTGCCAGCAGCCACCCGGCCATGAACACTGAAGCTTTCTTT. Residues: CASSHPAMNTEAFF.

The chain employs TRBV6-5 and TRBJ2-1; a weak D match, TRBD2 (6 bases). Germline CDR1 and CDR2: MNHEY and SVGAGI. This CDR3 is 16 amino acids long. V was pared by 0 bases and J by 4 bases, with 13 bases between. In DNA form, the CDR3 reads TGTGCCAGCAGTTACTCGGGGGGTATAACATACAATGAGCAGTTCTTC. Translating it yields CASSYSGGITYNEQFF.

The chain employs TRBV29-1 and TRBJ1-2; D is unresolved. The CDR3 loop spans 15 amino acids. Germline values: CDR1 SQVTM, CDR2 ANQGSEA. Trimming removed 1 base from V and 4 bases from J, with 16 bases in between. The CDR3, as DNA: TGCAGCGTTGAAGGATTTAAGGGAACCACCTATGGCTACACCTTC. This codes for CSVEGFKGTTYGYTF.

V usage is TRBV4-3 and J usage is TRBJ1-4; D remains unclear. The CDR3 is 16 amino acids. V was clipped by 0 bases and J by 8 bases, with 16 bases between them. Germline assignment: CDR1 LGHNA and CDR2 YSLEER. The DNA of the CDR3 is TGCGCCAGCAGCCAAGATCAAGGACCTACATGGGAAAAACTGTTTTTT. Amino acids: CASSQDQGPTWEKLFF.

This chain links TRBV15 with TRBJ1-2, with D possibly TRBD1 on 5 matching bases. The germline V gene encodes CDR1 LNHNV and CDR2 YYDKDF (reference sequence). The V gene lost 0 bases and the J gene lost 13 bases, with 18 bases spanning the gap. There are 14 residues in the CDR3. CDR3 sequence reads: CATSRDFNRDVFTF. The CDR3 nucleotides are TGTGCCACCAGCAGAGATTTTAATCGGGACGTTTTCACCTTC.

The chain joins TRBV5-4 to TRBJ2-3; 7 nucleotides line up with TRBD1. Germline trimming cut 4 bases from V and 2 bases from J; bases unmatched to any gene: 4. Per germline, CDR1 SGHNT and CDR2 YYREEE (reference sequence). The CDR3 contains 14 residues. The CDR3 DNA is TGTGCCAGCAGCAGACAGGGAACCACAGATACGCAGTATTTT. Amino acid sequence: CASSRQGTTDTQYF.

The rearrangement links TRBV13 to TRBJ2-5; no clear D. V was pared by 0 bases and J by 0 bases, with 5 bases between. In germline, CDR1 is PRHDT, CDR2 FYEKMQ (reference sequence). The CDR3 loop spans 14 amino acids. The CDR3 reads CASSLGGYQETQYF. CDR3 DNA sequence: TGTGCCAGCAGCTTAGGCGGGTACCAAGAGACCCAGTACTTC.